This T cell receptor beta chain was sequenced for a study of T cells in Graves' hyperthyroidism and ophthalmopathy. Study results and limitations: In the blood, most expanded thyroid clonotypes above 0.001 appeared as well.

This clonotype was seen ten or more times. Its target is unknown. The CDR3 is 13 amino acids. V was trimmed by 5 bases and J by 7 bases, leaving 12 bases between them. Germline V lookup: CDR1 MDHEN, CDR2 SYDVKM. Patients were aged 18 to 65, had disease duration under 2 months, and had newly diagnosed hyperthyroidism. Diagnoses were made from clinical symptoms, serum measures (thyroxine and TRAb), thyroid ultrasound and orbital computed tomography. Fresh peripheral blood, approximately 10 ml, yielded the PBMCs. The source material, RNA transcripts, was used to amplify TCR beta CDR3 regions. In the first-round RT-PCR of the TCR CDR3, the HTBI primer set was used. TCRdb passed the multiplex PCR reads through MiXCR, listing each CDR3 protein once. The data contain around 300,000 distinct CDR3 sequences, around 15% of them singletons.

The sequence was obtained from a woman aged 40 to 50 with Graves' hyperthyroidism. This sequence joins TRBV28 and TRBJ2-4; D gene ambiguous. Sequencing was carried out using blood. The CDR3 nucleotides are TGTGCCAGCAGTGGAAGACCCCCCAACATTCAGTACTTC. Translated: CASSGRPPNIQYF.